This note documents a single T cell receptor (beta chain) sequence. The CDR3 runs to 17 residues. V was clipped by 4 bases and J by 4 bases; unmatched bases: 17. CDR1 and CDR2 (germline): SQVTM, ANQGSEA. The data stem from a study of cytomegalovirus exposure and HLA in healthy donors. Sequencing was performed with immunoSEQ multiplex PCR; in TCRdb, only in-frame clones are kept and a portion is missing. The sample has around 300,000 clones; about 90% are singletons. The receptor's source is a woman in her twenties or thirties in good health and CMV-seropositive. The chain couples TRBV29-1 to TRBJ1-2, with 8 bases identical to TRBD1. Sequencing used PBMCs. The CDR3 sequence: CSVGSLSGGEGAYGYTF. The CDR3 nucleotides read TGCAGCGTTGGGAGTTTGTCAGGGGGCGAAGGGGCCTATGGCTACACCTTC.